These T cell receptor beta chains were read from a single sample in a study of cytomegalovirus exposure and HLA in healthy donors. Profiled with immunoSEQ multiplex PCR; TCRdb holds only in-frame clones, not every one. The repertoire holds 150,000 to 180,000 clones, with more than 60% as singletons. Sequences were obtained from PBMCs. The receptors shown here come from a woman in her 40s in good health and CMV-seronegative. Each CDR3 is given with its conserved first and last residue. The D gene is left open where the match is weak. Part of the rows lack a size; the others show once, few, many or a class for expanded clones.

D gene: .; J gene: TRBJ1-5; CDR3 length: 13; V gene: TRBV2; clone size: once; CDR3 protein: CASNRDKNQPQHF; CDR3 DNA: TGTGCCAGCAACCGGGACAAGAATCAGCCCCAGCATTTT
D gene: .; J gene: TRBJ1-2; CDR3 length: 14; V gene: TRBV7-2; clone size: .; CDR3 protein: CASSSTFIAIGYTF; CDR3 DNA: TGTGCCAGCAGCTCGACGTTTATAGCCATTGGCTACACCTTC
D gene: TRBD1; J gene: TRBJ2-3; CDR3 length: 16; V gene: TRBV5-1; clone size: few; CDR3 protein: CASSYTGGTSPDTQYF; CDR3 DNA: TGCGCCAGCAGCTACACAGGGGGCACCTCCCCAGATACGCAGTATTTT
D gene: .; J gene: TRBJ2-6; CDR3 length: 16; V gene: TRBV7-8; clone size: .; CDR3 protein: CASSLVMAAGANVLTF; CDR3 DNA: TGTGCCAGCAGCTTAGTCATGGCTGCTGGGGCCAACGTCCTGACTTTC
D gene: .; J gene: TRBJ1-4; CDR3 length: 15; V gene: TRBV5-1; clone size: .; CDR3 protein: CASSRTGQQNEKLFF; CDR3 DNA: TGCGCCAGCAGCAGGACCGGACAGCAAAATGAAAAACTGTTTTTT
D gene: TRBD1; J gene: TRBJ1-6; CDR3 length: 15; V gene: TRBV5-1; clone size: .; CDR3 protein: CASSLRTGGDSPLHF; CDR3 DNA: TGCGCCAGCAGCCTCCGGACAGGGGGTGATTCACCCCTCCACTTT
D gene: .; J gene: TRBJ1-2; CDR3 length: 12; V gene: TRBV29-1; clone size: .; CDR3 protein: CSVSGGPQGYTF; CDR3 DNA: TGCAGCGTTTCTGGAGGGCCCCAAGGCTACACCTTC
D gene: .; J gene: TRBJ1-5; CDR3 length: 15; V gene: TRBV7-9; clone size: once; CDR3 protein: CASSFSPESGQPQHF; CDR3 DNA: TGTGCCAGCAGCTTTTCCCCAGAGAGCGGGCAGCCCCAGCATTTT
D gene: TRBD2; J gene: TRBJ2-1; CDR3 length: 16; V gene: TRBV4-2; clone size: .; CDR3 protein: CASSQGGRGGYNEQFF; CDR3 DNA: TGTGCCAGCAGCCAAGGGGGGCGGGGGGGCTACAATGAGCAGTTCTTC
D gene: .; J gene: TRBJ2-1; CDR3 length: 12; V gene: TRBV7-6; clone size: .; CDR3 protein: CASSLASDKQFF; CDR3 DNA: TGTGCCAGCAGCTTAGCGTCAGATAAACAGTTCTTC
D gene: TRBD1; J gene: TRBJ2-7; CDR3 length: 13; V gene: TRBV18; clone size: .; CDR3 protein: CASSRTGDYEQYF; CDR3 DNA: TGTGCCAGCTCGCGGACAGGGGACTACGAGCAGTACTTC
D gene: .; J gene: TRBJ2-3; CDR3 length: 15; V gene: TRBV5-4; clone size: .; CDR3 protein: CVSSLTGGPADTQYF; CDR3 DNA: TGTGTCAGCAGTCTTACCGGAGGGCCAGCAGATACGCAGTATTTT
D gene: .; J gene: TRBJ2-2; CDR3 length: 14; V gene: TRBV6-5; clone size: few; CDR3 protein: CASAQGKNTGELFF; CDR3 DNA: TGTGCCAGCGCGCAGGGGAAAAACACCGGGGAGCTGTTTTTT
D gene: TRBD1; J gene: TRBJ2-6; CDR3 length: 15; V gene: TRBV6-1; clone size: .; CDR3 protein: CAGSPRGPGANVLTF; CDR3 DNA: TGTGCCGGATCCCCCAGGGGGCCTGGGGCCAACGTCCTGACTTTC
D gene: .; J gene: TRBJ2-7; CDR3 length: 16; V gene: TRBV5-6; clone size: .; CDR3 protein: CASSSRFRASTYEQYF; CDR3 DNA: TGTGCCAGCAGCTCAAGGTTCAGGGCGAGTACCTACGAGCAGTACTTC
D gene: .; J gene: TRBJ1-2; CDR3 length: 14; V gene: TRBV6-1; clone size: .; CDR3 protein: CASSETDYGYGYTF; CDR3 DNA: TGTGCCAGCAGTGAGACAGATTATGGCTATGGCTACACCTTC
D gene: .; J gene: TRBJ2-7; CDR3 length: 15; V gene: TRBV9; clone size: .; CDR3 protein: CASSVDAGLAYEQYF; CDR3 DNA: TGTGCCAGCAGCGTAGATGCGGGACTTGCCTACGAGCAGTACTTC
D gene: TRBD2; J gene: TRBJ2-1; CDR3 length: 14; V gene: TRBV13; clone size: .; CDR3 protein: CASSLVAGGNEQFF; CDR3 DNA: TGTGCCAGCAGCTTAGTAGCGGGAGGGAATGAGCAGTTCTTC
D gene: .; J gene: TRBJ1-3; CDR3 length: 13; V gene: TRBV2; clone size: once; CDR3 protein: CASSEPLGNTIYF; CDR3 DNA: TGTGCCAGCAGTGAACCTTTGGGAAACACCATATATTTT
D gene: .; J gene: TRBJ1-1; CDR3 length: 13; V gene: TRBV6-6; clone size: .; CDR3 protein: CASSWGARLEAFF; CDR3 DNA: TGTGCCAGCAGCTGGGGCGCTCGCCTTGAAGCTTTCTTT
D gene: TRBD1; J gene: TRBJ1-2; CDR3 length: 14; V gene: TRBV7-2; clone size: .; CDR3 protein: CASSPVGQGYGYTF; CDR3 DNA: TGTGCCAGCAGCCCAGTCGGACAGGGCTATGGCTACACCTTC
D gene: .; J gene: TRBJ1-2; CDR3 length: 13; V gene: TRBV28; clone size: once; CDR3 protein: CASSSGQNYGYTF; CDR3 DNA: TGTGCCAGCAGCTCCGGACAAAACTATGGCTACACCTTC
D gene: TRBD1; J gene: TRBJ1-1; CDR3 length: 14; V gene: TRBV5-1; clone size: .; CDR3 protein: CASSWGQGNTEAFF; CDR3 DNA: TGCGCCAGCAGCTGGGGACAGGGGAACACTGAAGCTTTCTTT
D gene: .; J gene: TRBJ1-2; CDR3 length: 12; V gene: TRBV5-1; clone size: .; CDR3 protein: CASSLAGAVYTF; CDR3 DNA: TGCGCCAGCAGCTTGGCAGGGGCGGTCTACACCTTC
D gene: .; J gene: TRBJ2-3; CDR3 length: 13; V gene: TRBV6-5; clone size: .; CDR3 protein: CASSEADRGTQYF; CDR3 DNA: TGTGCCAGCAGTGAAGCGGACCGGGGTACGCAGTATTTT
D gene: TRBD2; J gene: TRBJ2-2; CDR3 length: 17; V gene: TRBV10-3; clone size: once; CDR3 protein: CAARDSRLAGDTGELFF; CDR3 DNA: TGTGCCGCCCGGGACAGTAGACTAGCGGGAGACACCGGGGAGCTGTTTTTT
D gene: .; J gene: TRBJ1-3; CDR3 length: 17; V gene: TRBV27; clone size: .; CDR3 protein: CASSLTGQINSGNTIYF; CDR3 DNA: TGTGCCAGCAGTTTAACTGGGCAGATAAACTCTGGAAACACCATATATTTT
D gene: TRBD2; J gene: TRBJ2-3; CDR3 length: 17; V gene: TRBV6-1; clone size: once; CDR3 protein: CASSQGGSGGAHDTQYF; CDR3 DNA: TGTGCCAGCAGTCAAGGCGGTAGCGGGGGGGCCCATGATACGCAGTATTTT
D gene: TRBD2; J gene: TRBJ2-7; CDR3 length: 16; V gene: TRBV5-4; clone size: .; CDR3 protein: CASSLGGAGGSYEQYF; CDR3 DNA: TGTGCCAGCAGCTTGGGGGGCGCGGGGGGATCCTACGAGCAGTACTTC
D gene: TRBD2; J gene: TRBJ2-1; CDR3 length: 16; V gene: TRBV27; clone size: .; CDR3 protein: CASSLLAGLTYNEQFF; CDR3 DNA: TGTGCCAGCAGTTTACTAGCGGGATTAACCTACAATGAGCAGTTCTTC
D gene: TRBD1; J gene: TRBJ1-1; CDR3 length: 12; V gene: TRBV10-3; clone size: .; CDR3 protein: CASQGLNTEAFF; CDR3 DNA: TGTGCCTCACAGGGGTTGAACACTGAAGCTTTCTTT
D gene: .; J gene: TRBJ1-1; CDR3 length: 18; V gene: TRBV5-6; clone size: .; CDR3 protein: CASSLAWQTVSSNTEAFF; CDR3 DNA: TGTGCCAGCAGCTTGGCTTGGCAGACAGTTTCTTCGAACACTGAAGCTTTCTTT
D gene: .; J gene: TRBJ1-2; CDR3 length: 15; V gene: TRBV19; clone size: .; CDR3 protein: CASSIEGSRLYGYTF; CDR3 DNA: TGTGCCAGTAGTATAGAGGGGAGTCGGCTCTATGGCTACACCTTC
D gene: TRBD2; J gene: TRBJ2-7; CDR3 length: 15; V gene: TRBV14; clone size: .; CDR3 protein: CASSPSGGRTYEQYF; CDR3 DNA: TGTGCCAGCAGCCCTAGCGGGGGCCGCACCTACGAGCAGTACTTC
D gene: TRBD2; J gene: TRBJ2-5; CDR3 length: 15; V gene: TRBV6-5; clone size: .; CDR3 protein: CASSYSTGRLATQYF; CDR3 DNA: TGTGCCAGCAGTTACTCGACCGGGAGGCTTGCGACCCAGTACTTC
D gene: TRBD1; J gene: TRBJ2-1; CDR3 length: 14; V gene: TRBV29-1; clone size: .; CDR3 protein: CSVPDRGPYNEQFF; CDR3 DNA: TGCAGCGTCCCGGACAGGGGGCCCTACAATGAGCAGTTCTTC
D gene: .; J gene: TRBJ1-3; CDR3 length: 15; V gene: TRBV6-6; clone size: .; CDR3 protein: CASNALQGSGNTIYF; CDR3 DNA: TGTGCCAGCAACGCTCTCCAGGGGTCTGGAAACACCATATATTTT
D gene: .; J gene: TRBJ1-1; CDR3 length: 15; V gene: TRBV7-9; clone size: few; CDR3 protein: CASSLRTTGNTEAFF; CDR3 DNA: TGTGCCAGCAGCCTTAGAACGACAGGGAACACTGAAGCTTTCTTT
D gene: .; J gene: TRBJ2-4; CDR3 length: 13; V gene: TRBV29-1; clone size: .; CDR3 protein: CSVEGGTKNIQYF; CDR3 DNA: TGCAGCGTTGAGGGCGGGACCAAAAACATTCAGTACTTC
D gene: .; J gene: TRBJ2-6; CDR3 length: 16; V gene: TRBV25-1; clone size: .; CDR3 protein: CASSEYMLSGANVLTF; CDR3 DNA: TGTGCCAGCAGTGAATATATGCTATCTGGGGCCAACGTCCTGACTTTC
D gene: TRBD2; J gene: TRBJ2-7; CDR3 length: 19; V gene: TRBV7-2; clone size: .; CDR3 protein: CASSSRPTSGSLAPHEQYF; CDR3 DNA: TGTGCCAGCAGCTCCCGCCCGACTAGCGGAAGCCTAGCCCCTCACGAGCAGTACTTC
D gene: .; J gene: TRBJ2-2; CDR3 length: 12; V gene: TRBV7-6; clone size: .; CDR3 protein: CASSLNTGELFF; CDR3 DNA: TGTGCCAGCAGCCTAAACACCGGGGAGCTGTTTTTT